This T cell receptor beta chain was identified during a study of blood T cell repertoires in COVID-19. Study as a whole: Samples representing acute and convalescent COVID-19 were sourced from the United States, Italy and Spain. From T cells, B-cell-depleted T cells, or PBMCs came the material, which was cDNA or gDNA.

Authors' analysis steps: Scientists estimated how many nucleated cells there were by amplifying reference gene primers. Clones were sequenced by immunoSEQ multiplex PCR, and TCRdb holds only the in-frame ones, with some missing. The V and J calls and clone size were taken over from that table, and D and trimming were inferred from the DNA. This sample yields about 280,000 clones, of which 85% are seen a single time; about 5.1% belongs to the top ten. V dropped 0 bases and J dropped 5 bases, with 13 bases sitting between them. The CDR3 spans 15 residues. CDR1 is LNHNV and CDR2 is YYDKDF in the germline V gene (reference sequence).

The origin of this receptor is a man aged 50 or older with active or convalescent COVID-19. Sequenced: peripheral blood. This sequence joins TRBV15 and TRBJ1-1; weak D call: TRBD1 (5 bases). CDR3 nucleotide sequence: TGTGCCACCAGCAGAGATCCCGGGCCAGGGACTGAAGCTTTCTTT. Translated: CATSRDPGPGTEAFF.